The 5 T cell receptor beta chains below come from one sample, sequenced in a study of blood T cell repertoires in COVID-19. Profiling relied on immunoSEQ multiplex PCR, and the TCRdb table lists in-frame clones only, not all of them. The data show under 450,000 clones, 88% seen once. The sample consisted of peripheral blood. The source is a woman aged 45-65 years with COVID-19, enrolled during active disease.

This chain connects TRBV19 to TRBJ1-2; TRBD1 is a possible D gene (5 bases). Per germline, CDR1 LNHDA and CDR2 SQIVND (reference sequence). Deletions cut 3 bases from V and 8 bases from J, with 13 bases between. This CDR3 region has 13 residues. The CDR3 DNA sequence: TGTGCCAGTAGTATCGTAAGAACAGGAGGCTACACCTTC. It translates to CASSIVRTGGYTF.

As for this clone: The germline gene is not matched at one end of the junction; a read error may be the cause. The chain is built from TRBV9 and TRBJ2-1; 7 bases align to TRBD2. CDR1 and CDR2 from the germline V gene are SGDLS and YYNGEE. This CDR3 contains 13 residues. The CDR3 nucleotides are TGTGCCAGCGGGGGGGACTCCAACAATGAGCAGTTCTTC. Translated: CASGGDSNNEQFF.

The rearrangement joins TRBV13 to TRBJ1-1, with D unresolved. Germline V gives CDR1 PRHDT, CDR2 FYEKMQ (reference sequence). V lost 1 base to trimming and J lost 5 bases, with 8 bases between them. The CDR3 extends over 13 amino acids. The CDR3 loop reads CASSLDGETEAFF. The CDR3 region has the DNA TGTGCCAGCAGCTTAGATGGGGAGACTGAAGCTTTCTTT. The entire variable domain, with the rest obtained from reference TRBV13 and TRBJ1-1, is as follows: AAGVIQSPRHLIKEKRETATLKCYPIPRHDTVYWYQQGPGQDPQFLISFYEKMQSDKGSIPDRFSAQQFSDYHSELNMSSLELGDSALYFCASSLDGETEAFFGQGTRLTVV.

This clone has more than one count but fewer than ten. The V and J genes are TRBV9 and TRBJ1-1, with D unclear. CDR1 and CDR2 (germline): SGDLS, YYNGEE. V lost 0 bases and J lost 1, with 10 bases in between. CDR3 length: 15 residues. The CDR3 bases are TGTGCCAGCAGCGTAGAATCGATGGCGAACACTGAAGCTTTCTTT. Its translation: CASSVESMANTEAFF.

This clone appeared a single time. The V gene is TRBV6-5, the J gene TRBJ1-2, with D perhaps matching TRBD1 (5 bases). Germline V gene data show CDR1 as MNHEY and CDR2 as SVGAGI. Trimming pared 8 bases from V and 4 bases from J, leaving 11 bases between. The CDR3 sequence is 12 residues long. CDR3 sequence: CASGGGIYGYTF. CDR3 in DNA: TGTGCCAGCGGGGGGGGAATCTATGGCTACACCTTC.